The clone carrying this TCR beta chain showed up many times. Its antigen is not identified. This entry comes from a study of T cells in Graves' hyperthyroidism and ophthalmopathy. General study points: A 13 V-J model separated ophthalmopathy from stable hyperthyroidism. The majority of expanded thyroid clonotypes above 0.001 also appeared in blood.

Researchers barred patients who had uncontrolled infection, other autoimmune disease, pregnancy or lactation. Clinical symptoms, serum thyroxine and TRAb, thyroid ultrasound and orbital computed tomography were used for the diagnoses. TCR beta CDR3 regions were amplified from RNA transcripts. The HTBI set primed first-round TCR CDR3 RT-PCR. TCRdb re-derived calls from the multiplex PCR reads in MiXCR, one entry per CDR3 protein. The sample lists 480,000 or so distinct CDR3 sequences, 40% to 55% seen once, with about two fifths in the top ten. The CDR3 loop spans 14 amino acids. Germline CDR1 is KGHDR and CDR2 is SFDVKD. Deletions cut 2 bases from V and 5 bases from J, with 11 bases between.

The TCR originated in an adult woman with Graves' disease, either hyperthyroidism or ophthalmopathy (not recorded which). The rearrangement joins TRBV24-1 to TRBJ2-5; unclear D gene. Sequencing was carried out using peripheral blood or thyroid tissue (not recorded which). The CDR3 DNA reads TGTGCCACCAGTGATTCGGACCGGTGGGAGACCCAGTACTTC. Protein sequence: CATSDSDRWETQYF.